This T cell receptor (beta chain) was captured by sequencing in a study of siplizumab effects on memory and regulatory T cells. Study outcomes and limitations: Naive or memory phenotype was unassignable for roughly 75-96% of proliferating CD4+ or CD8+ clones.

Germline CDR1 LNHNV, CDR2 YYDKDF (reference sequence). V shed 3 bases, J shed 8 bases, and the junction held 3 bases outside the gene matches. The CDR3 is 15 amino acids. Some 98,000 TCR templates underwent assay in every sample. Clones were sequenced by immunoSEQ multiplex PCR, and TCRdb holds only the in-frame ones, with some missing. The data show a few hundred clones, approximately 71% seen once. This clone has just a few counts. Its specificity is not known. The authors cocultured the mixed lymphocyte reaction cells at 37 degrees C for about 6 days. The material sequenced was CFSE-low (dividing) CD4+ T cells sorted from an allogeneic mixed lymphocyte reaction. This sequence was found in a human donor in good health; the cells came from an allogeneic mixed lymphocyte reaction. The chain uses TRBV15 and TRBJ2-1; 14 positions match TRBD2. In DNA, the CDR3 is TGTGCCACCAGCAGGGGACTAGCGGGAGATTATGAGCAGTTCTTC. It codes for CATSRGLAGDYEQFF.